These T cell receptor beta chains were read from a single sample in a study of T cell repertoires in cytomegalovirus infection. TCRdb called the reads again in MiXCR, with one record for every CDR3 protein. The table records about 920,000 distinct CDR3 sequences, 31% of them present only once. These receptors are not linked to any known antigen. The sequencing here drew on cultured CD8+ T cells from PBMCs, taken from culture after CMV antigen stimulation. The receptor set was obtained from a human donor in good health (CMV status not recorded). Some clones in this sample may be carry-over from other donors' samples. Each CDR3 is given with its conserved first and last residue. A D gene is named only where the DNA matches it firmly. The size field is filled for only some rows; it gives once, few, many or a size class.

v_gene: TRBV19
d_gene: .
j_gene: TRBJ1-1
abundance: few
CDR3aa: CASTVGAVNTEAFF
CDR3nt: TGTGCCAGTACGGTTGGGGCAGTTAACACTGAAGCTTTCTTT

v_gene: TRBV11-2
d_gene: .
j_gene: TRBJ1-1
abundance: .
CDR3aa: CASSFRGGGNTEAFF
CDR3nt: TGTGCCAGCAGCTTCCGGGGGGGCGGCAACACTGAAGCTTTCTTT

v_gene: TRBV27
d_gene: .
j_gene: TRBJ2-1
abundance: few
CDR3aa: CASSLSRTVSYNEQFF
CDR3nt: TGTGCCAGCAGTTTATCCAGGACAGTCTCCTACAATGAGCAGTTCTTC

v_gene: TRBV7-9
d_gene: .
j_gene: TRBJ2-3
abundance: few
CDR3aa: CASSPGGTRTDTQYF
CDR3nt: TGTGCCAGCAGCCCCGGGGGGACACGGACAGATACGCAGTATTTT

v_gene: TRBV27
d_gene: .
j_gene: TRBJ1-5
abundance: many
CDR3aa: CASSLSVSNQPQHF
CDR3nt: TGTGCCAGCAGTTTATCAGTTAGCAATCAGCCCCAGCATTTT

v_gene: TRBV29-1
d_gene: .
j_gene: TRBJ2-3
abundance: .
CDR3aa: CSGWSSRTDTQYF
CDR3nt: TGCAGCGGGTGGTCCTCTCGCACAGATACGCAGTATTTT

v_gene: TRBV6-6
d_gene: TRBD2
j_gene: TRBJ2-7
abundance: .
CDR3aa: CASWPGLARYEQYF
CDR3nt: TGTGCCAGTTGGCCGGGACTAGCGAGGTACGAGCAGTACTTC

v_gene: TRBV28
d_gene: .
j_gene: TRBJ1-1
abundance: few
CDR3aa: CASSLVEADTEAFF
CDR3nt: TGTGCCAGCAGTTTAGTTGAGGCGGACACTGAAGCTTTCTTT

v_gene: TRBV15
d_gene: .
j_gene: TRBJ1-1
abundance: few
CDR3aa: CATSNPVGGGEAFF
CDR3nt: TGTGCCACCAGCAATCCGGTGGGAGGAGGTGAAGCTTTCTTT

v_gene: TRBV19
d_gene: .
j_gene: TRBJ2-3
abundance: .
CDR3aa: CASSDSWSGDTQYF
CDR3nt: TGTGCCAGTAGTGACAGTTGGAGCGGAGATACGCAGTATTTT

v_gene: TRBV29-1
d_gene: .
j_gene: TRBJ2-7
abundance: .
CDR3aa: CSVEILGDEQYF
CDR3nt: TGCAGCGTTGAAATCCTAGGGGACGAGCAGTACTTC

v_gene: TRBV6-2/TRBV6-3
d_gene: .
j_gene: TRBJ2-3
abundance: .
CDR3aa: CASSDRRVGSTDTQYF
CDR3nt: TGTGCCAGCAGCGATAGGAGGGTGGGTTCCACAGATACGCAGTATTTT

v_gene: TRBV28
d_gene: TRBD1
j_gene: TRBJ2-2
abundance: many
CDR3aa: CASSYPGQGDTGELFF
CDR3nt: TGTGCCAGCAGTTATCCGGGACAGGGGGACACCGGGGAGCTGTTTTTT

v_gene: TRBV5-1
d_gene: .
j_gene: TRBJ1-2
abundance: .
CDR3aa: CASGLDGGSYDYTF
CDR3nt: TGCGCCAGCGGACTTGATGGAGGGTCCTATGACTACACCTTC

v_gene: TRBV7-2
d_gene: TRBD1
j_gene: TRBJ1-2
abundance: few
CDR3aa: CASSARDRIDYGYTF
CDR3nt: TGTGCCAGCAGCGCCCGGGACAGGATTGACTATGGCTACACCTTC